The rows below give T cell receptor beta chains drawn from one sample of a study of shared clonotypes between healthy human individuals. This table comes from immunoSEQ multiplex PCR, and its TCRdb copy is limited to in-frame clones, with some not included. The profile shows 90,000 to 130,000 clones, about 71% of them singletons. Specimen: memory CD8+ T cells sorted from blood. The source of these receptors is a woman younger than 45 in good health. CDR3s include the opening cysteine and the closing phenylalanine or tryptophan. D genes are given only for firm matches. Rows may omit the clone size; those that give it use once, few, many or a size class.

d_gene: .
abundance: many
j_gene: TRBJ1-3
v_gene: TRBV6-9
CDR3nt: TGTGCCAGCAGTTACCCTGAAACCTCGGACGTGAGCTCTGGAAACACCATATATTTT
CDR3aa: CASSYPETSDVSSGNTIYF

d_gene: .
abundance: .
j_gene: TRBJ2-2
v_gene: TRBV7-9
CDR3nt: TGTGCCAGCAGCTTCGACAACACCGGGGAGCTGTTTTTT
CDR3aa: CASSFDNTGELFF

d_gene: .
abundance: .
j_gene: TRBJ2-2
v_gene: TRBV27
CDR3nt: TGTGCCAGCAGTTTATCGGGGAGGAACACCGGGGAGCTGTTTTTT
CDR3aa: CASSLSGRNTGELFF

d_gene: .
abundance: medium-sized
j_gene: TRBJ2-1
v_gene: TRBV11-2
CDR3nt: TGTGCCAGCAGCTTAGATCCACAGGTCCTCTACAATGAGCAGTTCTTC
CDR3aa: CASSLDPQVLYNEQFF

d_gene: .
abundance: .
j_gene: TRBJ1-1
v_gene: TRBV18
CDR3nt: TGTGCCAGCGCACCCGACGGGGGCTTTCTTAGGCCTGAAGCTTTCTTT
CDR3aa: CASAPDGGFLRPEAFF

d_gene: TRBD2
abundance: .
j_gene: TRBJ2-7
v_gene: TRBV7-8
CDR3nt: TGTGCCAGCAGCTTAGGCCCGGGACTAGCGGGACTTTGGGAGCAGTACTTC
CDR3aa: CASSLGPGLAGLWEQYF

d_gene: TRBD1
abundance: few
j_gene: TRBJ2-7
v_gene: TRBV2
CDR3nt: TGTGCCAGCAGTTACCAGGGGGTCGAGCAGTACTTC
CDR3aa: CASSYQGVEQYF

d_gene: .
abundance: many
j_gene: TRBJ2-7
v_gene: TRBV5-1
CDR3nt: TGCGCCAGCAGCTCGAGGCGCGGGATGGGAACCTACGAGCAGTACTTC
CDR3aa: CASSSRRGMGTYEQYF

d_gene: TRBD2
abundance: .
j_gene: TRBJ2-1
v_gene: TRBV19
CDR3nt: TGTGCCAGTAGGGCGGGGGGAAGTCCCCGCTCCTACAATGAGCAGTTCTTC
CDR3aa: CASRAGGSPRSYNEQFF

d_gene: .
abundance: .
j_gene: TRBJ1-1
v_gene: TRBV7-4
CDR3nt: TGTGCCAGCAGCCCGAGACTAGGTTGGAAGCAGAATGAAGCTTTCTTT
CDR3aa: CASSPRLGWKQNEAFF

d_gene: TRBD2
abundance: .
j_gene: TRBJ2-3
v_gene: TRBV13
CDR3nt: TGTGCCAGCAGCTTGATCCCCGGGACTAGCGCTACAGATACGCAGTATTTT
CDR3aa: CASSLIPGTSATDTQYF

d_gene: .
abundance: .
j_gene: TRBJ1-4
v_gene: TRBV18
CDR3nt: TGTGCCAGCTCAGAGGGGGCAACTAATGAAAAACTGTTTTTT
CDR3aa: CASSEGATNEKLFF

d_gene: .
abundance: .
j_gene: TRBJ1-4
v_gene: TRBV28
CDR3nt: TGTGCCAGCAGGGATCAACCCAATGAAAAACTGTTTTTT
CDR3aa: CASRDQPNEKLFF

d_gene: .
abundance: few
j_gene: TRBJ2-7
v_gene: TRBV29-1
CDR3nt: TGCAGCGTTGGCAACCGACTAGGGGGAGAGCAGTACTTC
CDR3aa: CSVGNRLGGEQYF

d_gene: .
abundance: .
j_gene: TRBJ2-7
v_gene: TRBV2
CDR3nt: TGTGCCAGTAAGGGCATCGAGCAGTACTTC
CDR3aa: CASKGIEQYF

d_gene: .
abundance: .
j_gene: TRBJ2-1
v_gene: TRBV5-1
CDR3nt: TGCGCCAGCAGAGCGTTCCGCCCTCAGGGTGAGCAGTTCTTC
CDR3aa: CASRAFRPQGEQFF

d_gene: TRBD1
abundance: .
j_gene: TRBJ2-7
v_gene: TRBV10-3
CDR3nt: TGTGCCATCAGGTCCGGGACAGGGGTCCACGAGCAGTACTTC
CDR3aa: CAIRSGTGVHEQYF

d_gene: .
abundance: .
j_gene: TRBJ2-3
v_gene: TRBV16
CDR3nt: TGTGCCACGAGACTGGCCGACTCCGGAGATACGCAGTATTTT
CDR3aa: CATRLADSGDTQYF

d_gene: TRBD1
abundance: once
j_gene: TRBJ2-1
v_gene: TRBV6-4
CDR3nt: TGTGCCAGCAGTGACTCGACAGGGGTGAGCGGTGAGCAGTTCTTC
CDR3aa: CASSDSTGVSGEQFF

d_gene: .
abundance: .
j_gene: TRBJ2-6
v_gene: TRBV4-1
CDR3nt: TGCGCCAGCAGCCAAGTGGGACGCAGCTCTGGGGCCAACGTCCTGACTTTC
CDR3aa: CASSQVGRSSGANVLTF

d_gene: .
abundance: .
j_gene: TRBJ2-4
v_gene: TRBV27
CDR3nt: TGTGCCAGCAGTTTAGGGACCAAAAACATTCAGTACTTC
CDR3aa: CASSLGTKNIQYF

d_gene: .
abundance: .
j_gene: TRBJ2-7
v_gene: TRBV6-4
CDR3nt: TGTGCCAGCTCCACGGACGAAAGAACCGAGCAGTACTTC
CDR3aa: CASSTDERTEQYF

d_gene: .
abundance: .
j_gene: TRBJ1-6
v_gene: TRBV1
CDR3nt: TGCACCAGCAGCCAAACTCCGCCCCTCCACTTT
CDR3aa: CTSSQTPPLHF

d_gene: .
abundance: .
j_gene: TRBJ2-1
v_gene: TRBV2
CDR3nt: TGTGCCAGCACTGGAGCGGGCGGCTCCTACAATGAGCAGTTCTTC
CDR3aa: CASTGAGGSYNEQFF

d_gene: .
abundance: once
j_gene: TRBJ1-1
v_gene: TRBV6-1
CDR3nt: TGTGCCAGCAGTGAAGCGATTGGGGGGAACACTGAAGCTTTCTTT
CDR3aa: CASSEAIGGNTEAFF

d_gene: .
abundance: .
j_gene: TRBJ2-6
v_gene: TRBV28
CDR3nt: TGTGCCAGCAGTATGCACAGTGAAATCTGGCCCTCTGGGGCCAACGTCCTGACTTTC
CDR3aa: CASSMHSEIWPSGANVLTF

d_gene: .
abundance: .
j_gene: TRBJ1-2
v_gene: TRBV5-6
CDR3nt: TGTGCCAGCAGCCCCCGGTCCTACTATGGCTACACCTTC
CDR3aa: CASSPRSYYGYTF

d_gene: .
abundance: .
j_gene: TRBJ2-6
v_gene: TRBV29-1
CDR3nt: TGCAGCAGCATACAAAGTCGGGCCAACGTCCTGACTTTC
CDR3aa: CSSIQSRANVLTF

d_gene: TRBD1
abundance: few
j_gene: TRBJ1-5
v_gene: TRBV4-2
CDR3nt: TGTGCCAGCAGCCAAGAAGGACAGGCTCATGAGCCCCAGCATTTT
CDR3aa: CASSQEGQAHEPQHF

d_gene: TRBD1
abundance: .
j_gene: TRBJ1-5
v_gene: TRBV19
CDR3nt: TGTGCCAGTAGTATTTTTACAGGGGATCAGCCCCAGCATTTT
CDR3aa: CASSIFTGDQPQHF

d_gene: .
abundance: .
j_gene: TRBJ2-1
v_gene: TRBV7-8
CDR3nt: TGTGCCAGCAATCCTACGGTGGGGACAAATGGAAACGATGAGCAGTTCTTC
CDR3aa: CASNPTVGTNGNDEQFF

d_gene: TRBD1
abundance: .
j_gene: TRBJ1-2
v_gene: TRBV19
CDR3nt: TGTGCCAGTAGTATATCCCGGGACAGACACTATGGCTACACCTTC
CDR3aa: CASSISRDRHYGYTF

d_gene: .
abundance: .
j_gene: TRBJ1-5
v_gene: TRBV6-6
CDR3nt: TGTGCCAGCAGTGGGGGGTATAGCAATCAGCCCCAGCATTTT
CDR3aa: CASSGGYSNQPQHF

d_gene: .
abundance: few
j_gene: TRBJ2-7
v_gene: TRBV7-9
CDR3nt: TGTGCCAGCAGCGGGGACAACTCCTACGAGCAGTACTTC
CDR3aa: CASSGDNSYEQYF

d_gene: .
abundance: .
j_gene: TRBJ2-1
v_gene: TRBV14
CDR3nt: TGTGCCAGCAGCCAAGATCTAGGGGCCTACACGCATGAGCAGTTCTTC
CDR3aa: CASSQDLGAYTHEQFF

d_gene: TRBD1
abundance: once
j_gene: TRBJ1-5
v_gene: TRBV28
CDR3nt: TGTGCCAGCAAACGACAGGGTAACAATCAGCCCCAGCATTTT
CDR3aa: CASKRQGNNQPQHF

d_gene: .
abundance: .
j_gene: TRBJ2-1
v_gene: TRBV25-1
CDR3nt: TGTGCCAGCAGTGGGAGAACTAGCTCCTACAATGAGCAGTTCTTC
CDR3aa: CASSGRTSSYNEQFF

d_gene: .
abundance: .
j_gene: TRBJ2-7
v_gene: TRBV19
CDR3nt: TGTGCCAGTAGAGAGGAGTGGACGGCCTACGAGCAGTACTTC
CDR3aa: CASREEWTAYEQYF

d_gene: .
abundance: few
j_gene: TRBJ2-2
v_gene: TRBV27
CDR3nt: TGTGCCAGTTCCGCGGGTTGGGGCACCGGGGAGCTGTTTTTT
CDR3aa: CASSAGWGTGELFF

d_gene: .
abundance: .
j_gene: TRBJ2-1
v_gene: TRBV5-1
CDR3nt: TGCGCCAGCAGCTTAAGCACAGGGTCCTACAATGAGCAGTTCTTC
CDR3aa: CASSLSTGSYNEQFF

d_gene: TRBD1
abundance: .
j_gene: TRBJ1-2
v_gene: TRBV9
CDR3nt: TGTGCCAGCAGCGCCCAAAGTCCCGGGACAGGGTACTATGGCTACACCTTC
CDR3aa: CASSAQSPGTGYYGYTF

d_gene: .
abundance: many
j_gene: TRBJ2-7
v_gene: TRBV25-1
CDR3nt: TGTGCCAGCAGTGAGCCTACAGGCCGTCTTACCTACGAGCAGTACTTC
CDR3aa: CASSEPTGRLTYEQYF

d_gene: .
abundance: .
j_gene: TRBJ1-2
v_gene: TRBV19
CDR3nt: TGTGCCAGTAGTATCGGCACATCGTATGGCTACACCTTC
CDR3aa: CASSIGTSYGYTF

d_gene: .
abundance: many
j_gene: TRBJ2-3
v_gene: TRBV6-4
CDR3nt: TGTGCCAGCAGTCACATGGCGGGTGAACACACAGATACGCAGTATTTT
CDR3aa: CASSHMAGEHTDTQYF

d_gene: TRBD2
abundance: .
j_gene: TRBJ2-3
v_gene: TRBV5-4
CDR3nt: TGTGCCAGCAGCTTGGGGCTAGCGGGAGTGGATACGCAGTATTTT
CDR3aa: CASSLGLAGVDTQYF

d_gene: .
abundance: .
j_gene: TRBJ2-7
v_gene: TRBV4-2
CDR3nt: TGTGCCAGCAGCCAAGGGGAGGACAGTTCCTACGAGCAGTACTTC
CDR3aa: CASSQGEDSSYEQYF

d_gene: TRBD1
abundance: .
j_gene: TRBJ2-2
v_gene: TRBV15
CDR3nt: TGTGCCACCAGCAGACAGGGGGCTGTTTTCGCCGGGGAGCTGTTTTTT
CDR3aa: CATSRQGAVFAGELFF

d_gene: TRBD1
abundance: .
j_gene: TRBJ2-7
v_gene: TRBV7-9
CDR3nt: TGTGCCAGCAGCCTTGACGGGCAGGGGGTGCTCTTC
CDR3aa: CASSLDGQGVLF

d_gene: .
abundance: .
j_gene: TRBJ1-1
v_gene: TRBV27
CDR3nt: TGTGCCAGCAGTCACCCGGGGGGAGGGAGGGGCACTGAAGCTTTCTTT
CDR3aa: CASSHPGGGRGTEAFF